The clone carrying this T cell receptor (beta chain) was observed a handful of times. The antigen remains unidentified. The J segment lost 5 bases and the V segment lost 5 bases, leaving 5 bases of the junction unmatched. The CDR3 sequence is 14 residues long. Per germline, CDR1 SGHNT and CDR2 YENEEA. These data belong to a study of T cell repertoires in cytomegalovirus infection. About the study: Matching HLA type and CMV infection were both indicated by public TCR beta signatures.

TCRdb reprocessed the reads via MiXCR and lists one record per CDR3 protein. The sample yields some 900,000 distinct CDR3 sequences, approximately 32% seen once. Overall study findings and caveats: Predominance within the ex vivo response was attributable to HLA-C-restricted CMV-specific TCR beta clonotypes.

Sequenced material: cultured CD8+ T cells from PBMCs, taken from culture after CMV antigen stimulation. The sequence came from a human donor in good health (CMV status not recorded). Some clones in this sample may be carry-over from other donors' samples. This chain uses TRBV11-3 with TRBJ2-4, with 8 bases that match TRBD1. The CDR3, as DNA: TGTGCCAGCAGCACCGGGACAGGAGAAAACATTCAGTACTTC. Translating gives CASSTGTGENIQYF. Combining the CDR3 with reference TRBV11-3 and TRBJ2-4 gives the whole variable domain EAGVVQSPRYKIIEKKQPVAFWCNPISGHNTLYWYLQNLGQGPELLIRYENEEAVDDSQLPKDRFSAERLKGVDSTLKIQPAELGDSAVYLCASSTGTGENIQYFGAGTRLSVL.